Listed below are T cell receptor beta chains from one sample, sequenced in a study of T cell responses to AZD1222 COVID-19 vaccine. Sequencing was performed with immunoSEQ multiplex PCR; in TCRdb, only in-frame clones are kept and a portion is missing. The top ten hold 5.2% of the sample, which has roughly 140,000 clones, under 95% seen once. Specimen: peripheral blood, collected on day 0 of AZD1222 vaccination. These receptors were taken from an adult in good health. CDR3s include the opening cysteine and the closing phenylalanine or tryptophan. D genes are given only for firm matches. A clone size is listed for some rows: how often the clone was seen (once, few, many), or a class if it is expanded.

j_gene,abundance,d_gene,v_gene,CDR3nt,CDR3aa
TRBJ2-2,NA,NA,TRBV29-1,TGCAGCGTCAACGCCCCCTACACCGGGGAGCTGTTTTTT,CSVNAPYTGELFF
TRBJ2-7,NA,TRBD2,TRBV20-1,TGCGGGGGACTAGCGGACTACGAGCAGTACTTC,CGGLADYEQYF
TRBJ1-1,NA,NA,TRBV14,TGTGCCAGCAGCCAAGGGGGCGTTCGTAGCACTGAAGCTTTCTTT,CASSQGGVRSTEAFF
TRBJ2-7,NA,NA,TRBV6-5,TGTGCCAGCAGTTATGGGACACCCATGACCTACGAGCAGTACTTC,CASSYGTPMTYEQYF
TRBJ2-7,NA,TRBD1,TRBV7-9,TGTGCCAGCAGTAACCAAGGACAGGGCGAGCAGTACTTC,CASSNQGQGEQYF
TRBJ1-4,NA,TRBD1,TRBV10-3,TGTGCCATCAGGAGGGGGCTCTCTGAAAAACTGTTTTTT,CAIRRGLSEKLFF
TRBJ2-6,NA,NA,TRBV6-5,TGTGCCAGCAGCCGCTCAGGTTCTGGGGCCAACGTCCTGACTTTC,CASSRSGSGANVLTF
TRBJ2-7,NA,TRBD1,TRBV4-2,TGTGCCAGCAGCCAAGATCTGACAGGGGCACTCTACGAGCAGTACTTC,CASSQDLTGALYEQYF
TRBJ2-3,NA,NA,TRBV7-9,TGTGCCAGCAGCCGTAGTGGGGCGGTCACAGATACGCAGTATTTT,CASSRSGAVTDTQYF
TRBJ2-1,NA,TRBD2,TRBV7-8,TGTGCCAGCAGCTTGACCCTTTTTAGCGGGGGACCCTACAATGAGCAGTTCTTC,CASSLTLFSGGPYNEQFF
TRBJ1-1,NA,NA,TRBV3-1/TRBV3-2,TGTGCCAGCAGCCAAGAGCATAGGGTGAACACTGAAGCTTTCTTT,CASSQEHRVNTEAFF
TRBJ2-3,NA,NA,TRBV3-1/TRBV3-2,TGTGCCAAAGAGGTAGGGCCTAGCACAGATACGCAGTATTTT,CAKEVGPSTDTQYF
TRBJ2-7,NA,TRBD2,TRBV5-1,TGCGCCAGCAGCTTGGCACTAGCGGGGGCCAACTACGAGCAGTACTTC,CASSLALAGANYEQYF
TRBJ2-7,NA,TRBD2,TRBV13,TGTGCCAGCAGCTTCGGGAGCGGGAACGAGCAGTACTTC,CASSFGSGNEQYF
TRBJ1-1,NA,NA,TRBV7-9,TGTGCCAGCAGCTTATCGGAAGTAGCACATGAAGCTTTCTTT,CASSLSEVAHEAFF
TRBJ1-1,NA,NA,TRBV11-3,TGTGCCAGCAGCCAAGGACCCTCCACGGGGGTGCGAGCTTTCTTT,CASSQGPSTGVRAFF
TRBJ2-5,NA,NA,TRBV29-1,TGCAGCGTGTGGACCGAAGAGACCCAGTACTTC,CSVWTEETQYF
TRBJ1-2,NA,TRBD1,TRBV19,TGTGCCAGTAGTATAGGGCCAAGGGGGCTTAAGGATGGCTACACCTTC,CASSIGPRGLKDGYTF
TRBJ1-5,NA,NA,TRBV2,TGTGCCAGCACCCGGACCGAGACCCAGCCCCAGCATTTT,CASTRTETQPQHF
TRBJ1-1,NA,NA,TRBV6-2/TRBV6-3,TGTGCCAGCAGTTACTCGAGTCAGATAACTTCAAAAGCTTTCTTT,CASSYSSQITSKAFF
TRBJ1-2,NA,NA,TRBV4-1,TGCGCCAGCAGCCAAGGCCGGGTGAACAGATATAACTATGGCTACACCTTC,CASSQGRVNRYNYGYTF
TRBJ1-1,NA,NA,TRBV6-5,TGTGCCAGCATCTTAGGCCCGGACAGAGAAGCTTTCTTT,CASILGPDREAFF
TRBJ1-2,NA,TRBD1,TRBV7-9,TGTGCCAGCAGCTTAGCGGGACAGGGGGCGCGTGGCGGCTACACCTTC,CASSLAGQGARGGYTF
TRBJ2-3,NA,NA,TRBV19,TGTGCCAGTAGTATTGGAAGGCCGCTCCTTCGCACAGATACGCAGTATTTT,CASSIGRPLLRTDTQYF
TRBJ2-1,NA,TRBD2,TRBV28,TGTGCCAGCAGGCCTAGCGGTTCCTACAATGAGCAGTTCTTC,CASRPSGSYNEQFF
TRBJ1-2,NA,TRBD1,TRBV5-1,TGCGCCAGCAGCTGGGGGACAGTCAACTATGGCTACACCTTC,CASSWGTVNYGYTF
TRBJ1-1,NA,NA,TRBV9,TGTGCCAGCAGCGTAGATGAGAACACTGAAGCTTTCTTT,CASSVDENTEAFF
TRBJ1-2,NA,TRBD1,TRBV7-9,TGTGCCAGCAGCTTTGGGACAGGGAGTGGCTATGGCTACACCTTC,CASSFGTGSGYGYTF
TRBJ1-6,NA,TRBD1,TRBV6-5,TGTGCCAGCAGTTACGACAGGGGCATTTCACCCCTCCACTTT,CASSYDRGISPLHF
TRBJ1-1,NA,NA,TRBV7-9,TGTGCCAGCAGCCCCCCTGGAACATTTGAAGCTTTCTTT,CASSPPGTFEAFF
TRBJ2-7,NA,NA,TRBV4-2,TGTGCCAGCAGCCAATTGAGGGACCAAGCCTACGAGCAGTACTTC,CASSQLRDQAYEQYF
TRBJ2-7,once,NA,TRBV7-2,TGTGCCAGCAGCTTCGCTCGGGGCTCCTACGAGCAGTACTTC,CASSFARGSYEQYF
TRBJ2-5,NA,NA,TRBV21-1,TGTGCCAGCAGCAAACTCGGACAGGGGTGGACCCAGTACTTC,CASSKLGQGWTQYF
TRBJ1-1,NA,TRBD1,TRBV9,TGTGCCAGCAGTCCTACAGGGGCCACTGAAGCTTTCTTT,CASSPTGATEAFF
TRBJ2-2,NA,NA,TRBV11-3,TGTGCCAGCAGCATTGGACAGAACACCGGGGAGCTGTTTTTT,CASSIGQNTGELFF
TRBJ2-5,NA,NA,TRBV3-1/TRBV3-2,TGTGCCAGCAGCCAAGGGAGCGCCCCAAGAGTGTACTTC,CASSQGSAPRVYF
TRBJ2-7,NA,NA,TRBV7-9,TGTGCCAGCAGCTTAGCGCTAGCCTACGAGCAGTACTTC,CASSLALAYEQYF
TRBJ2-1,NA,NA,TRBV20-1,TGCAGTGGAGGGGTCAATGAGCAGTTCTTC,CSGGVNEQFF
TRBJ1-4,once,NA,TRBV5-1,TGCGCCAGCAGCTTAGGGCAGGTCCCGGTGGGGGAAAAACTGTTTTTT,CASSLGQVPVGEKLFF
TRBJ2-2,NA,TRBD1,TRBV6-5,TGTGCCAGCAGTTACGCAACAGGGGGCTACGGCGGGGAGCTGTTTTTT,CASSYATGGYGGELFF
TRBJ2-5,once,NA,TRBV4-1,TGCGCCAGCAGCCTCTACCGACAGGCTCAAGAGACCCAGTACTTC,CASSLYRQAQETQYF